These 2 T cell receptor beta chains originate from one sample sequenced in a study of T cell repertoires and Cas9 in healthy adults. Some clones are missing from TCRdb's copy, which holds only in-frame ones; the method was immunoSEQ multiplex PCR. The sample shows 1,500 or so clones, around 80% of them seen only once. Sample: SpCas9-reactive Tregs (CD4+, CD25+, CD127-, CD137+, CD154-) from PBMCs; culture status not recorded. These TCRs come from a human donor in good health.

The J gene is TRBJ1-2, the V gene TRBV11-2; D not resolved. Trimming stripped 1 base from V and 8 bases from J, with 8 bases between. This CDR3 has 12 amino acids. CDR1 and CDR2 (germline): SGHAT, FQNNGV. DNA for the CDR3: TGTGCCAGCAGCTTAGTGAGGGAAGGCTACACCTTC. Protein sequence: CASSLVREGYTF. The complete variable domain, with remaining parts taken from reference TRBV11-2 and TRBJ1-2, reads EAGVAQSPRYKIIEKRQSVAFWCNPISGHATLYWYQQILGQGPKLLIQFQNNGVVDDSQLPKDRFSAERLKGVDSTLKIQPAKLEDSAVYLCASSLVREGYTFGSGTRLTVV.

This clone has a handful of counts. CDR3 nucleotides: TGTGCCAGCAGCCCAGGTGGCCATGAGCAGTTCTTC. Translation: CASSPGGHEQFF. The V and J genes are TRBV5-6 and TRBJ2-1; D gene uncertain. Trimming cost V 4 bases and J 8 bases, with 10 bases left between them. The germline CDR1 and CDR2 sequences are SGHDT and YYEEEE. The CDR3 is 12 residues long.